This paragraph covers one T cell receptor (beta chain) sequence. This specimen belongs to a study of metastatic and nonmetastatic thyroid tumors. Every patient was untreated before thyroid surgery. Germline CDR1 reads SQVTM; CDR2 reads ANQGSEA. This CDR3 has 14 amino acids. V lost 2 bases and J 3 bases, leaving 14 bases between the germline ends. From the PCR reads, TCRdb re-called clones with MiXCR. This table has about 13,000 clones, roughly 21% appearing once. The sample taken for sequencing was adjacent normal tissue. The chain carries TRBV29-1 and TRBJ2-7; D assignment may be TRBD1 or TRBD2 (6 bases each). The source of this sequence is a female donor with papillary thyroid cancer or a benign thyroid nodule (not recorded which). Some clones in this sample may be carry-over from other donors' samples. CDR3 in amino acids: CSVEIQGGYYEQYF. CDR3 DNA: TGCAGCGTTGAAATTCAAGGGGGGTACTACGAGCAGTACTTC.